This T cell receptor (beta chain) was sequenced for a study of cytomegalovirus exposure and HLA in healthy donors. The PCR was carried out with 60 Vbeta primers and 13 Jbeta primers. Measured with immunoSEQ multiplex PCR; TCRdb has only the in-frame clones, and not every one. The sample holds under 200,000 clones; about 80% are singletons and the top ten take approximately 1.2%. Remarks on this clone: Compared with germline, one end of the junction differs, possibly owing to a read error.

The specimen was PBMCs. The sequence was obtained from a man aged 30 to 45 in good health and CMV-seronegative.

CDR3 amino acids: CSSSLSYNTEAFF. CDR3 nucleotides: TGTTCCAGCAGCTTATCCTATAACACTGAAGCTTTCTTT. The chain carries TRBV7-9 and TRBJ1-1; unclear D gene. The CDR3 runs to 13 residues. Germline-derived CDR1 and CDR2 are SEHNR and FQNEAQ (reference sequence).